This T cell receptor (beta chain) was observed in a study of low-dose radiotherapy and immunotherapy resistance in tumors. Looked up from germline, CDR1 is SGHTA and CDR2 is FQGNSA. CDR3 length equals 15 residues. The ends lost 7 bases at V and 4 bases at J; junction bases unmatched: 11. TCR amplification ran roughly 20 PCR cycles using constant-region and V-primer adapter primers. One entry per CDR3 protein results from TCRdb running MiXCR on the reads. The sample records about 50,000 distinct CDR3 sequences, approximately 12% being singletons. This clonotype came up many times. The time point is: before trial treatment. Advanced solid tumors without tumor-infiltrating lymphocytes were required for inclusion.

This sequence originates from a female donor with ovarian cancer. The rearrangement links TRBV7-2 to TRBJ2-3, with 7 positions matching TRBD1. Sample: PBMCs, taken before treatment. The CDR3: CASKRDRVRADTQYF. The CDR3 bases are TGTGCCAGCAAGCGAGACAGGGTCCGCGCAGATACGCAGTATTTT. Looking up the rest from reference TRBV7-2 and TRBJ2-3 gives the full variable domain: GAGVSQSPSNKVTEKGKDVELRCDPISGHTALYWYRQSLGQGLEFLIYFQGNSAPDKSGLPSDRFSAERTGGSVSTLTIQRTQQEDSAVYLCASKRDRVRADTQYFGPGTRLTVL.